This is a list of T cell receptor beta chains from one sample in a study of Graves' ophthalmopathy and Graves' hyperthyroidism. TCRdb re-called the multiplex PCR reads through MiXCR, storing one row per CDR3 protein. The repertoire holds about 740,000 distinct CDR3 sequences, with 40% as singletons. Sequencing was performed on peripheral blood. Receptor source: an adult man with Graves' ophthalmopathy. Each CDR3 is given with its conserved first and last residue. A D gene is named only where the DNA matches it firmly. Expanded clones get a size class; other rows say once, few or many, or leave the size out.

clone size: NA; D gene: NA; J gene: TRBJ2-5; V gene: TRBV20-1; CDR3 DNA: TGCAGTGCTAGAGATTGGACAGACCAAGAGACCCAGTACTTC; CDR3 protein: CSARDWTDQETQYF
clone size: NA; D gene: TRBD2; J gene: TRBJ2-7; V gene: TRBV29-1; CDR3 DNA: TGCAGCGTTGAATCCGGCGGGGGGGGTGGTGAGCAGTACTTC; CDR3 protein: CSVESGGGGGEQYF
clone size: few; D gene: NA; J gene: TRBJ1-2; V gene: TRBV7-9; CDR3 DNA: TGTGCCAGCAGCTTAGGGGGGATTGTTAACTATGGCTACACCTTC; CDR3 protein: CASSLGGIVNYGYTF
clone size: NA; D gene: TRBD1; J gene: TRBJ2-6; V gene: TRBV20-1; CDR3 DNA: TGCAGTGCTAGGGAATTGGGACAGCTCTCTGGGGCCAACGTCCTGACTTTC; CDR3 protein: CSARELGQLSGANVLTF
clone size: few; D gene: NA; J gene: TRBJ1-2; V gene: TRBV5-1; CDR3 DNA: TGCGCCAGCAGCCCCCGGGTAGCGGATTATGGCTACACCTTC; CDR3 protein: CASSPRVADYGYTF
clone size: NA; D gene: NA; J gene: TRBJ1-1; V gene: TRBV5-1; CDR3 DNA: TGCGCCAGCAGCCGGGGGGACAATGTGAACACTGAAGCTTTCTTT; CDR3 protein: CASSRGDNVNTEAFF
clone size: few; D gene: TRBD1; J gene: TRBJ2-5; V gene: TRBV12-3/TRBV12-4; CDR3 DNA: TGTGCCAGCAGTTTTTTCAGGGGGCAAGAGACCCAGTACTTC; CDR3 protein: CASSFFRGQETQYF
clone size: NA; D gene: NA; J gene: TRBJ1-2; V gene: TRBV15; CDR3 DNA: TGTGCCACCAGCAGAGATTCCGGACGGGGGGACTACACCTTC; CDR3 protein: CATSRDSGRGDYTF
clone size: few; D gene: NA; J gene: TRBJ2-2; V gene: TRBV7-2; CDR3 DNA: TGTGCCAGCAGCTTTACCCAGGGTCGAACCGGGGAGCTGTTTTTT; CDR3 protein: CASSFTQGRTGELFF
clone size: NA; D gene: NA; J gene: TRBJ1-1; V gene: TRBV20-1; CDR3 DNA: TGCAGTGCTAGTCGGACAGTGGGCTTGACTGAAGCTCTCTTT; CDR3 protein: CSASRTVGLTEALF
clone size: NA; D gene: TRBD1; J gene: TRBJ1-2; V gene: TRBV15; CDR3 DNA: TGTGCCAGCAGGTCGACAGGGTCCCCTCGATATGGCTACACCTTC; CDR3 protein: CASRSTGSPRYGYTF
clone size: NA; D gene: NA; J gene: TRBJ2-2; V gene: TRBV25-1; CDR3 DNA: TGTGCCAGCAGTTTAGTTTCCCAGGGAACGAACACCGGGGAGCTGTTTTTT; CDR3 protein: CASSLVSQGTNTGELFF
clone size: few; D gene: NA; J gene: TRBJ2-2; V gene: TRBV29-1; CDR3 DNA: TGCAGCGCCGAGGGCCACGACACCGGGGAGCTGTTTTTT; CDR3 protein: CSAEGHDTGELFF
clone size: NA; D gene: TRBD1; J gene: TRBJ1-6; V gene: TRBV10-3; CDR3 DNA: TGTGCCATCAGTATCCGGACAGGGGGAGATTCACCCCTCCACTTT; CDR3 protein: CAISIRTGGDSPLHF
clone size: many; D gene: NA; J gene: TRBJ1-6; V gene: TRBV10-3; CDR3 DNA: TGTGCCATCAGTTTACACCATAATTCACCCCTCCACTTT; CDR3 protein: CAISLHHNSPLHF
clone size: many; D gene: NA; J gene: TRBJ1-1; V gene: TRBV7-2; CDR3 DNA: TGTGCCAGCAGCTTATACGGCGGATTCAGGGTATTGGGCACTGAAGCTTTCTTT; CDR3 protein: CASSLYGGFRVLGTEAFF
clone size: many; D gene: TRBD1; J gene: TRBJ2-7; V gene: TRBV2; CDR3 DNA: TGTGCCAGCAGTACCAGCGGACAGGCGTGGGACGAGCAGTACTTC; CDR3 protein: CASSTSGQAWDEQYF
clone size: NA; D gene: TRBD1; J gene: TRBJ1-1; V gene: TRBV10-3; CDR3 DNA: TGTGCCAGCAGTCGTCCGACAGGGGAGGGTAGCACTGAAGCTTTCTTT; CDR3 protein: CASSRPTGEGSTEAFF
clone size: few; D gene: NA; J gene: TRBJ1-1; V gene: TRBV12-3/TRBV12-4; CDR3 DNA: TGTGCCAGCAGTTTAAGGGCAGGGTTGATGTTAACTGAAGCTTTCTTT; CDR3 protein: CASSLRAGLMLTEAFF
clone size: NA; D gene: NA; J gene: TRBJ1-5; V gene: TRBV10-3; CDR3 DNA: TGTGCCATCAGTTACTCGGGAACAGGCCGGACGAAACAGCCCCAGCATTTT; CDR3 protein: CAISYSGTGRTKQPQHF
clone size: many; D gene: NA; J gene: TRBJ2-5; V gene: TRBV19; CDR3 DNA: TGCGCCAGCAGTACGGGAGAGACCCAGTACTTC; CDR3 protein: CASSTGETQYF
clone size: NA; D gene: TRBD1; J gene: TRBJ2-6; V gene: TRBV6-6; CDR3 DNA: TGTGCCAGCAGCCTACGGGAGCGGGACAGGGGATTCTTTGGGGCCAACGTCCTGACTTTC; CDR3 protein: CASSLRERDRGFFGANVLTF